This is a list of T cell receptor beta chains from one sample in a study of T cells after yellow fever vaccination. TCRdb analysed the 5' RACE reads with MiXCR anew, one entry per CDR3 protein. Among hundreds of thousands of distinct CDR3 sequences listed, roughly 14% were seen once. Sequenced material: PBMCs, taken on the day of the yellow fever booster vaccination. These receptors all come from a man under 40 who received the YFV17D yellow fever vaccine. CDR3s leave out the opening cysteine and the closing phenylalanine or tryptophan. Fields, in order: V gene, J gene, CDR3 length, D gene, CDR3 protein. D genes are given only for firm matches.

V gene: TRBV5-1
J gene: TRBJ2-7
CDR3 length: 12
D gene: NA
CDR3 protein: ASSESTRGYEQY

V gene: TRBV5-4
J gene: TRBJ2-2
CDR3 length: 13
D gene: NA
CDR3 protein: ASSLLQGDTGELF

V gene: TRBV7-3
J gene: TRBJ2-1
CDR3 length: 14
D gene: NA
CDR3 protein: ASSLRAGTGYNEQF

V gene: TRBV2
J gene: TRBJ2-1
CDR3 length: 12
D gene: NA
CDR3 protein: ASSAAGPNNEQF

V gene: TRBV6-1
J gene: TRBJ2-3
CDR3 length: 11
D gene: NA
CDR3 protein: ASSEGLKDTQY

V gene: TRBV6-2/TRBV6-3
J gene: TRBJ2-7
CDR3 length: 13
D gene: TRBD2
CDR3 protein: ASSLGTSGTFEQY

V gene: TRBV5-1
J gene: TRBJ2-2
CDR3 length: 13
D gene: TRBD1
CDR3 protein: ASSPGTGFTGELF

V gene: TRBV4-3
J gene: TRBJ2-5
CDR3 length: 13
D gene: TRBD2
CDR3 protein: ASSQASGTKETQY

V gene: TRBV20-1
J gene: TRBJ2-7
CDR3 length: 12
D gene: NA
CDR3 protein: SARTRGGSYEQY

V gene: TRBV12-3/TRBV12-4
J gene: TRBJ2-5
CDR3 length: 13
D gene: TRBD2
CDR3 protein: ASSKGLAGGETQY

V gene: TRBV3-1
J gene: TRBJ2-1
CDR3 length: 9
D gene: NA
CDR3 protein: SSSRRTRQF

V gene: TRBV20-1
J gene: TRBJ1-2
CDR3 length: 10
D gene: NA
CDR3 protein: SARDLKRGYT

V gene: TRBV19
J gene: TRBJ2-2
CDR3 length: 13
D gene: NA
CDR3 protein: ASSLELLFTGELF

V gene: TRBV24-1
J gene: TRBJ2-3
CDR3 length: 13
D gene: NA
CDR3 protein: ATSDSGRGADTQY

V gene: TRBV7-8
J gene: TRBJ2-7
CDR3 length: 10
D gene: NA
CDR3 protein: ASRRDVHEQY

V gene: TRBV10-2
J gene: TRBJ2-3
CDR3 length: 14
D gene: NA
CDR3 protein: ASSDPLAGGADTQY

V gene: TRBV20-1
J gene: TRBJ2-7
CDR3 length: 14
D gene: TRBD2
CDR3 protein: SARAPPGTSILEQY

V gene: TRBV7-9
J gene: TRBJ2-7
CDR3 length: 14
D gene: TRBD2
CDR3 protein: ASSFDSGRSRYEQY

V gene: TRBV24-1
J gene: TRBJ2-1
CDR3 length: 17
D gene: NA
CDR3 protein: ATSEGGVRGKSSYNEQF

V gene: TRBV24-1
J gene: TRBJ2-5
CDR3 length: 11
D gene: NA
CDR3 protein: ATSDANWKTQY

V gene: TRBV9
J gene: TRBJ2-4
CDR3 length: 14
D gene: TRBD2
CDR3 protein: ASSPGLAGGMDIQY

V gene: TRBV20-1
J gene: TRBJ1-2
CDR3 length: 13
D gene: NA
CDR3 protein: SATVQARLEYGYT

V gene: TRBV7-2
J gene: TRBJ1-2
CDR3 length: 13
D gene: NA
CDR3 protein: ASSLVAGKGYGYT

V gene: TRBV6-1
J gene: TRBJ2-1
CDR3 length: 13
D gene: NA
CDR3 protein: ASRATSSSYNEQF

V gene: TRBV20-1
J gene: TRBJ2-1
CDR3 length: 13
D gene: NA
CDR3 protein: SALHRRSSYNEQF

V gene: TRBV20-1
J gene: TRBJ1-2
CDR3 length: 12
D gene: NA
CDR3 protein: SARERTANYGYT

V gene: TRBV29-1
J gene: TRBJ2-1
CDR3 length: 12
D gene: TRBD1
CDR3 protein: SVDGTDAYNEQF

V gene: TRBV6-5
J gene: TRBJ2-7
CDR3 length: 9
D gene: NA
CDR3 protein: ASRRASEQY

V gene: TRBV5-6
J gene: TRBJ2-1
CDR3 length: 14
D gene: NA
CDR3 protein: ASSLGMLRSYNEQF

V gene: TRBV29-1
J gene: TRBJ2-1
CDR3 length: 12
D gene: TRBD2
CDR3 protein: SVSSGSSYNEQF

V gene: TRBV20-1
J gene: TRBJ2-1
CDR3 length: 12
D gene: TRBD2
CDR3 protein: SALAGASFGEQF

V gene: TRBV7-2
J gene: TRBJ2-7
CDR3 length: 13
D gene: TRBD2
CDR3 protein: ASSLRGLGAHEQY

V gene: TRBV6-2/TRBV6-3
J gene: TRBJ2-7
CDR3 length: 10
D gene: NA
CDR3 protein: ASSLQGSEQY

V gene: TRBV27
J gene: TRBJ1-1
CDR3 length: 11
D gene: TRBD1
CDR3 protein: ASAGQVNTEAF

V gene: TRBV7-2
J gene: TRBJ2-2
CDR3 length: 14
D gene: NA
CDR3 protein: ASSLWGGSGTGELF

V gene: TRBV28
J gene: TRBJ2-7
CDR3 length: 13
D gene: TRBD2
CDR3 protein: ASSLLAGEGGEQY

V gene: TRBV7-8
J gene: TRBJ1-5
CDR3 length: 13
D gene: NA
CDR3 protein: ASSRREGPGQPQH

V gene: TRBV12-3/TRBV12-4
J gene: TRBJ1-5
CDR3 length: 17
D gene: NA
CDR3 protein: ASSFSWMGGPYSNQPQH

V gene: TRBV11-2
J gene: TRBJ2-2
CDR3 length: 14
D gene: TRBD2
CDR3 protein: ASSWRGKEGFGELF

V gene: TRBV4-3
J gene: TRBJ1-1
CDR3 length: 12
D gene: NA
CDR3 protein: ASSQEQLNTEAF

V gene: TRBV11-3
J gene: TRBJ2-3
CDR3 length: 11
D gene: NA
CDR3 protein: ASSPGRSDTQY

V gene: TRBV30
J gene: TRBJ2-3
CDR3 length: 14
D gene: NA
CDR3 protein: AWMGLGSGPRDTQY

V gene: TRBV29-1
J gene: TRBJ2-1
CDR3 length: 10
D gene: NA
CDR3 protein: SPLVRVNEQF

V gene: TRBV15
J gene: TRBJ1-1
CDR3 length: 11
D gene: TRBD1
CDR3 protein: ATSGLQGAEAF

V gene: TRBV11-2
J gene: TRBJ2-7
CDR3 length: 12
D gene: TRBD2
CDR3 protein: ASSSWTSSDEQY

V gene: TRBV20-1
J gene: TRBJ1-1
CDR3 length: 11
D gene: NA
CDR3 protein: SAITAPNTEAF

V gene: TRBV7-2
J gene: TRBJ1-5
CDR3 length: 11
D gene: NA
CDR3 protein: ASSSSGNQPQH

V gene: TRBV28
J gene: TRBJ2-2
CDR3 length: 11
D gene: NA
CDR3 protein: AAQPLVTGELF

V gene: TRBV2
J gene: TRBJ1-5
CDR3 length: 13
D gene: NA
CDR3 protein: ASSEQATTHQPQH